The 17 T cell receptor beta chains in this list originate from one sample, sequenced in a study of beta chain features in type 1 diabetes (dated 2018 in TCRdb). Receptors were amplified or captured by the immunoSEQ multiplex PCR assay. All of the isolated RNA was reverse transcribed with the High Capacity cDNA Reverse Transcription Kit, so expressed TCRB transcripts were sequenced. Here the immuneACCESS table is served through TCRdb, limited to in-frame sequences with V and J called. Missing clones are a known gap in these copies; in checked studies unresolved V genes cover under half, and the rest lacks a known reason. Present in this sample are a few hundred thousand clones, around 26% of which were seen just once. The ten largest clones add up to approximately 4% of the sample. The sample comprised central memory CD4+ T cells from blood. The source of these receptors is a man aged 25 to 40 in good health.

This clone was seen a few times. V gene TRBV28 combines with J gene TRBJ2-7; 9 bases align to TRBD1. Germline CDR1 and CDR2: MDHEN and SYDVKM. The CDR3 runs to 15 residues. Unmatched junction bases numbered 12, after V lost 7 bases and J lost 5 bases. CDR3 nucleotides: TGTGCCAGCACCTCCCTAGGGACAGGGAGAAACGAGCAGTACTTC. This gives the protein CASTSLGTGRNEQYF.

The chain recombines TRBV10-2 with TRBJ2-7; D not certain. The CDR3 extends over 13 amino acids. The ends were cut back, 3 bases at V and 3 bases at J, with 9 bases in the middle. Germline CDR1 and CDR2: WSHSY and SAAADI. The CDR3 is CASSERLGYEQYF. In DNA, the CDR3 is TGCGCCAGCAGTGAACGGCTAGGCTACGAGCAGTACTTC.

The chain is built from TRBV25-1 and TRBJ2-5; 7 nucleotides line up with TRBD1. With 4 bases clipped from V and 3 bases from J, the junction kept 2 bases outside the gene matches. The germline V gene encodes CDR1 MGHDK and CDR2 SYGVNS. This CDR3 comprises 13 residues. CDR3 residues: CASSGDSKETQYF. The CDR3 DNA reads TGTGCCAGCAGTGGGGACAGCAAAGAGACCCAGTACTTC.

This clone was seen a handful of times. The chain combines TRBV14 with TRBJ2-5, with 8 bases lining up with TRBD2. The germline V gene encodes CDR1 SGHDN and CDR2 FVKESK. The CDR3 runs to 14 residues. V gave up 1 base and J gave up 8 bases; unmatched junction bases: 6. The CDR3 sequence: CASSQAGTRGTQYF. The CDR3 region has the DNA TGTGCCAGCAGCCAAGCCGGGACTAGGGGTACCCAGTACTTC.

CDR3 region: CAWRSGLNTYEQYF. CDR3 in DNA: TGTGCCTGGAGGTCAGGACTTAATACCTACGAGCAGTACTTC. The rearrangement uses TRBV30 and TRBJ2-7, with D possibly being TRBD2 (5 bases). Germline CDR1 reads GTSNPN; CDR2 reads SVGIG (reference sequence). This CDR3 spans 14 amino acids. The V end lost 3 bases, the J end lost 2 bases, and 14 bases lay between the germline ends.

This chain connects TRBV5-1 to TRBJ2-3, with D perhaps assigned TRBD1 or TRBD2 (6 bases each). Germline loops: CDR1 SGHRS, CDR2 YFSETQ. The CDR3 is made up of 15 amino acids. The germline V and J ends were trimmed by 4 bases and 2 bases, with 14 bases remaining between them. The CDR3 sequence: CASSPGGGSTDTQYF. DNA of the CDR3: TGCGCCAGCAGCCCCGGGGGCGGGTCCACAGATACGCAGTATTTT.

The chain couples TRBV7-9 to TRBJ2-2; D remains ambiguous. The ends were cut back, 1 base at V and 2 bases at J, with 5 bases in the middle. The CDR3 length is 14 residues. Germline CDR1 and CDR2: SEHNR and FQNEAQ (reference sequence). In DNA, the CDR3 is TGTGCCAGCAGCTTAGTAGGAAACACCGGGGAGCTGTTTTTT. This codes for CASSLVGNTGELFF.

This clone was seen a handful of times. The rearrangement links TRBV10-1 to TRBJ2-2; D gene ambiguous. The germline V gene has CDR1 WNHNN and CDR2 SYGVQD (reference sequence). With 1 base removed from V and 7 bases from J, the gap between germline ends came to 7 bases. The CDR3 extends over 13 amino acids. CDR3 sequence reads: CASSEYEFGELFF. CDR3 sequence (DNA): TGCGCCAGCAGTGAGTACGAGTTCGGGGAGCTGTTTTTT.

CDR3 region: CASSQGPSGGAVNEQFF. DNA for the CDR3: TGTGCCAGCAGCCAAGGCCCTAGCGGGGGGGCAGTCAATGAGCAGTTCTTC. The rearrangement uses TRBV4-2 and TRBJ2-1, with 12 bases identical to TRBD2. V lost 1 base to trimming and J lost 6 bases; unmatched junction nucleotides: 7. The V gene's germline CDR1 is LGHNA and CDR2 YNFKEQ. This CDR3 has 17 residues.

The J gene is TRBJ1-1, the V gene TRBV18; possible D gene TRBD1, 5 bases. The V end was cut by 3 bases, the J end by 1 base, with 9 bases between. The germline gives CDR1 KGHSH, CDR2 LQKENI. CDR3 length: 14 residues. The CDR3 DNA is TGTGCCAGCTCACCGCAGGGAGCGAACACTGAAGCTTTCTTT. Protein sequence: CASSPQGANTEAFF.

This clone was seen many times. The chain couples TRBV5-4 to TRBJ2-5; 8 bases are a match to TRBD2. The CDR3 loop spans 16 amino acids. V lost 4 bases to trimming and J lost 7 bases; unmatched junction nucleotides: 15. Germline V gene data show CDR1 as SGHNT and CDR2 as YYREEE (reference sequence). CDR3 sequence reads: CASSGVAGKAEGTQYF. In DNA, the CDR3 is TGTGCCAGCAGCGGAGTAGCGGGAAAGGCTGAGGGGACCCAGTACTTC.

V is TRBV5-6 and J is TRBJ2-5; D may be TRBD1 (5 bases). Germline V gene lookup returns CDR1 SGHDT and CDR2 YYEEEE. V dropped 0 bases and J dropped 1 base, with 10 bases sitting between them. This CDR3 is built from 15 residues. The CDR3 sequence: CASSLGTPRQETQYF. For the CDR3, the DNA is TGTGCCAGCAGCTTGGGGACACCCCGCCAAGAGACCCAGTACTTC.

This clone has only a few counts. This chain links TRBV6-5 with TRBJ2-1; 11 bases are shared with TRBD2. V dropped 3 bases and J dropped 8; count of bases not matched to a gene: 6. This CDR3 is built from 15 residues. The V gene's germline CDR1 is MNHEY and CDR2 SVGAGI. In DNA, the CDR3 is TGTGCCAGCAGTTATCCCACTAGCGGGAGCCATGAGCAGTTCTTC. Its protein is CASSYPTSGSHEQFF.

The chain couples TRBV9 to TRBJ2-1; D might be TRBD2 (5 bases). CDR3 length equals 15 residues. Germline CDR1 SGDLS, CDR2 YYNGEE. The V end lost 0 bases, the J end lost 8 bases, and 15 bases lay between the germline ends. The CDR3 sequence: CASSVAVASGDEQFF. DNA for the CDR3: TGTGCCAGCAGCGTAGCCGTGGCTTCCGGGGATGAGCAGTTCTTC.

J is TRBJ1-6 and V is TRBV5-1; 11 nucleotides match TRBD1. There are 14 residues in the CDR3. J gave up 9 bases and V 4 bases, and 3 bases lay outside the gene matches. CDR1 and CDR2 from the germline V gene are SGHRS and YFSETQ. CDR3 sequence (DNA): TGCGCCAGCAGCCTCGGACAGGGGGCTTCACCCCTCCACTTT. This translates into CASSLGQGASPLHF.

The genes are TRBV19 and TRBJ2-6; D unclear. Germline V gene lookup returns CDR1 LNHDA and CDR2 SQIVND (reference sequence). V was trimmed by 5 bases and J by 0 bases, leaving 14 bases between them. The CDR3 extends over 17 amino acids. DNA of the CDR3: TGTGCCAGTAGTTCAGGATATCGTTTCTCTGGGGCCAACGTCCTGACTTTC. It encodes CASSSGYRFSGANVLTF.

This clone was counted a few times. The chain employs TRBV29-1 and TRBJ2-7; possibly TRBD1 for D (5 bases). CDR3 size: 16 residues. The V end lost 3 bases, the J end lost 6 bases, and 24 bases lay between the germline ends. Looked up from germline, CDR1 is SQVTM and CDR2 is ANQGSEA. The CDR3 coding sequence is TGCAGCGTTGACGGTCCCCCGCGGATCCAGGGTCGCGAGCAGTACTTC. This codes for CSVDGPPRIQGREQYF.